This TCR beta chain was obtained from a study of blood T cell repertoires in COVID-19. TCRdb's table, derived via immunoSEQ multiplex PCR, lists solely in-frame clones and lacks some. Among under 65,000 clones listed, around 93% were seen once. The CDR3 sequence is 16 residues long. From germline, CDR1 is LNHNV and CDR2 YYDKDF (reference sequence). A remark on this clone: A read error may produce the germline difference seen at one junction end.

This chain connects TRBV15 to TRBJ1-6; 7 nucleotides line up with TRBD1. The sample taken for sequencing was peripheral blood. The clonotype was recovered from a man aged 50 to 59 with acute or convalescent COVID-19. The CDR3 nucleotides are TGTGCCACCAGCCGAGAAAGGACAGGACCAGGGGGGCCCCTCCACTTT. It specifies CATSRERTGPGGPLHF.